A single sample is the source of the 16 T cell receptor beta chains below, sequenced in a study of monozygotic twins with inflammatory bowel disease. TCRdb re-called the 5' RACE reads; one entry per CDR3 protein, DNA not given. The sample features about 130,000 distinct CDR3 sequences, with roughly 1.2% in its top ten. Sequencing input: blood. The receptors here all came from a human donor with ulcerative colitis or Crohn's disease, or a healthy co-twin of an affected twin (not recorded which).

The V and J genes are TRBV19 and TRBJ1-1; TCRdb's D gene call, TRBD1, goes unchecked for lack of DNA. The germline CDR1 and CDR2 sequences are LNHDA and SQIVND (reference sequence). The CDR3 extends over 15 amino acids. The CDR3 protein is CASRAGGIWNTEAFF.

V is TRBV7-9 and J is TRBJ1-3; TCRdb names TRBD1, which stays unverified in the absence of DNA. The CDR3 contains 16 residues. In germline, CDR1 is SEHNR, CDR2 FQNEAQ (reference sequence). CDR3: CASSYTGAGAGNTIYF.

CDR3 sequence reads: CSARELAGSSYEQYF. The genes are TRBV20-1 and TRBJ2-7; absent DNA, TCRdb's TRBD2 call cannot be checked. The CDR3 covers 15 residues. Germline V gene sequence: CDR1 DFQATT, CDR2 SNEGSKA (reference sequence).

The CDR3 reads CASSLAWNTRELFF. The genes are TRBV7-7 and TRBJ2-2. The CDR3 loop spans 14 amino acids. CDR1 and CDR2 (germline): SSHAT, FNYEAQ (reference sequence).

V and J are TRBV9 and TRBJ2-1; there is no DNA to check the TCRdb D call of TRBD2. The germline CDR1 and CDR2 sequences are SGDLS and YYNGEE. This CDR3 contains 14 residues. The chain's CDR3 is CASSAGLAGREQFF. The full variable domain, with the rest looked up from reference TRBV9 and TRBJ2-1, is DSGVTQTPKHLITATGQRVTLRCSPRSGDLSVYWYQQSLDQGLQFLIQYYNGEERAKGNILERFSAQQFPDLHSELNLSSLELGDSALYFCASSAGLAGREQFFGPGTRLTVL.

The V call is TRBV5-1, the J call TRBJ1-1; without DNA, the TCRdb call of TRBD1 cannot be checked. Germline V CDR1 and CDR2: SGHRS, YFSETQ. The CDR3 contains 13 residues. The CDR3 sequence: CASSLASGTEAFF.

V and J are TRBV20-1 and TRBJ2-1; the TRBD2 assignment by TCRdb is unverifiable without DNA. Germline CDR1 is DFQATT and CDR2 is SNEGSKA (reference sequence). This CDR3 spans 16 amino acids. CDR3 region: CSAMIQAAGVRNEQFF.

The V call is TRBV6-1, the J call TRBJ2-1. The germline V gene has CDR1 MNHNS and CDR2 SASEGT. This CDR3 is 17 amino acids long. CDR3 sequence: CASSEASGWSSYNEQFF.

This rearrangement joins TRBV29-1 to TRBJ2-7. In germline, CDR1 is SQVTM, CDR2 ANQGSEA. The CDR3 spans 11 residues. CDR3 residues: CSVALHYEQYF.

Here the CDR3 reads CASSQGPGNTEAFF. V and J are TRBV3-1 and TRBJ1-1. The CDR3 extends over 14 amino acids. The germline gives CDR1 LGHDT, CDR2 YNNKEL (reference sequence).

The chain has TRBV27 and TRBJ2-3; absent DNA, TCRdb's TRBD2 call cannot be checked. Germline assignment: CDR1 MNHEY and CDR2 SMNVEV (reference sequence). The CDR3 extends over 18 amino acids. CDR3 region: CASSLHGVGRTSTDTQYF.

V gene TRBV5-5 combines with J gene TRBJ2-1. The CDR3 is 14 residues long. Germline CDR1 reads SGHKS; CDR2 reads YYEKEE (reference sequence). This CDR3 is CASLRSVRDDEQFF.

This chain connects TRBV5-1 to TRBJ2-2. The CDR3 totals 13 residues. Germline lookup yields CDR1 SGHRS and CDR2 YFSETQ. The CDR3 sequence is CASSLEFAGELFF.

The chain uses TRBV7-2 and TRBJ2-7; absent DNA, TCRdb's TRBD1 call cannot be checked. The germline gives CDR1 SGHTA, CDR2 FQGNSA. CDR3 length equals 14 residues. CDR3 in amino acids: CASSLRQGTYEQYF.

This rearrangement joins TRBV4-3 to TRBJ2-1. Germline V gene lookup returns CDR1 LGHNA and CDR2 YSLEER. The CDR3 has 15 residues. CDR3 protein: CASSQSYPTYNEQFF.

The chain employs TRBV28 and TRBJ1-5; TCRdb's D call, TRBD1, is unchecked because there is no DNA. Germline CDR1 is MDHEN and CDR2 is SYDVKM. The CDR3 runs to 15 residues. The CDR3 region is CASSLQGAGNQPQHF.